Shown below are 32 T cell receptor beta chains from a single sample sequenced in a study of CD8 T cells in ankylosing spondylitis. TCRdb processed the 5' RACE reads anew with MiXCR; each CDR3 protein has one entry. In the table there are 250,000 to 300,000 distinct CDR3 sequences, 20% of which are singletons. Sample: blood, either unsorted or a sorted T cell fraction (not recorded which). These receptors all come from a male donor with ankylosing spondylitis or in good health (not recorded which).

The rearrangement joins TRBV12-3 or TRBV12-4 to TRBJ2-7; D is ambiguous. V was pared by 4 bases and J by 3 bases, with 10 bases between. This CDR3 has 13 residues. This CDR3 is CASSSAPDYEQYV. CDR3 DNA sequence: TGTGCCAGCAGTTCTGCACCGGACTACGAGCAGTACGTC.

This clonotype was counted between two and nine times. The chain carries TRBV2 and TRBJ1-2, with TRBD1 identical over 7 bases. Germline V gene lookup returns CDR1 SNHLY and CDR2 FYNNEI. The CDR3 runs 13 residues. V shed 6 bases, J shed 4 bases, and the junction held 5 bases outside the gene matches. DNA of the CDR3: TGTGCCAGCAGCCAAGGGGGCACCTATGGCTACACCTTC. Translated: CASSQGGTYGYTF.

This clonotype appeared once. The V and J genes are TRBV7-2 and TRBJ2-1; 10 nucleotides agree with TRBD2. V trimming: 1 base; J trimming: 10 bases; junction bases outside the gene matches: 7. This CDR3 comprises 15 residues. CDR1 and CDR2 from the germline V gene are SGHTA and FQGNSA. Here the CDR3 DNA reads TGTGCCAGCAGCTTAGTCGCTAGCGGGAGAGGGGAGCAGTTCTTC. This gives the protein CASSLVASGRGEQFF.

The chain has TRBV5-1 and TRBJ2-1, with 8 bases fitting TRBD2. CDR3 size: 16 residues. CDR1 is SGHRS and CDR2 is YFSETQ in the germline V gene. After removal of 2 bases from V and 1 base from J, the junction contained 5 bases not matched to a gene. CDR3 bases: TGCGCCAGCAGCTTTCAAGCGGGAGAGTCCTACAATGAGCAGTTCTTC. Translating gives CASSFQAGESYNEQFF. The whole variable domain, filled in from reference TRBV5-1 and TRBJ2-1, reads KAGVTQTPRYLIKTRGQQVTLSCSPISGHRSVSWYQQTPGQGLQFLFEYFSETQRNKGNFPGRFSGRQFSNSRSEMNVSTLELGDSALYLCASSFQAGESYNEQFFGPGTRLTVL.

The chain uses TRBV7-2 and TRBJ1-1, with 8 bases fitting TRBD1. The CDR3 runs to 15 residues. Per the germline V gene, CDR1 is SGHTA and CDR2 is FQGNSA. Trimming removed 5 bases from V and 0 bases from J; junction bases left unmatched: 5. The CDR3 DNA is TGTGCCAGCAGCCGAAGGACAGGGCTGAACACTGAAGCTTTCTTT. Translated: CASSRRTGLNTEAFF.

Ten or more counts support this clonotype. CDR3 in DNA: TGTGCCAGCAGCTTCCGGGCTAGCGGACGATTCCTTAGCACAGATACGCAGTATTTT. Translated, it gives CASSFRASGRFLSTDTQYF. The rearrangement joins TRBV5-6 to TRBJ2-3; 7 bases map to TRBD2. CDR1 SGHDT and CDR2 YYEEEE come from the germline V gene. The CDR3 length is 19 residues. Trimming took 2 bases from V and 0 from J; bases not matched to a gene: 15.

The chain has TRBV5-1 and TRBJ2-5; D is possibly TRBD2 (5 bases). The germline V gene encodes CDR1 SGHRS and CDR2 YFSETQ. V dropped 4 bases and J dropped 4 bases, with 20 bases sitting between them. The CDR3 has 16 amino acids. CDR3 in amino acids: CASSPGMRESAETQYF. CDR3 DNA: TGCGCCAGCAGCCCTGGGATGAGGGAGTCAGCAGAGACCCAGTACTTC.

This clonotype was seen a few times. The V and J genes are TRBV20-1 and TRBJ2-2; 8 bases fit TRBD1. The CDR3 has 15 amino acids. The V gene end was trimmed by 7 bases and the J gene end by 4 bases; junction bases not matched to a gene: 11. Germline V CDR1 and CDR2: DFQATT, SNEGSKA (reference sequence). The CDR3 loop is CSGELRTGTTGELFF. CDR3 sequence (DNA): TGCAGTGGAGAGCTACGGACAGGGACCACCGGGGAGCTGTTTTTT.

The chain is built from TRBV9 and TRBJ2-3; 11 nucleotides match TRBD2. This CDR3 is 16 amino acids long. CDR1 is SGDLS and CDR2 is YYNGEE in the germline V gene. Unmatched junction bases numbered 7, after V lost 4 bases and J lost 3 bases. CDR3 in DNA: TGTGCCAGCAGCCCCCTAGCGGGGGGAACGACAGATACGCAGTATTTT. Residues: CASSPLAGGTTDTQYF.

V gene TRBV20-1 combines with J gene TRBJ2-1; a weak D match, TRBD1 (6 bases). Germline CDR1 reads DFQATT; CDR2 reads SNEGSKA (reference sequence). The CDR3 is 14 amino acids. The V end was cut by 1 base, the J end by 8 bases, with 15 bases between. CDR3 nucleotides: TGCAGTGCTAGAGTGATTGACTCAGGGGATGAGCAGTTCTTC. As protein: CSARVIDSGDEQFF.

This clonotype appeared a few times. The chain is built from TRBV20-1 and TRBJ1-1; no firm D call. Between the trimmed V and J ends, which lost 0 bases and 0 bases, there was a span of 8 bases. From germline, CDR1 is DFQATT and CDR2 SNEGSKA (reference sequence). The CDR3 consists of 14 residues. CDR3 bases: TGCAGTGCTAGAGAGGGTCGGATGAACACTGAAGCTTTCTTT. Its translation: CSAREGRMNTEAFF.

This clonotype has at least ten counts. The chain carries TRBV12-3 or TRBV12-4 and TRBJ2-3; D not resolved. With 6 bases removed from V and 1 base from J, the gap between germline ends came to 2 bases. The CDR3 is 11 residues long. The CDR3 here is CASRRTDTQYF. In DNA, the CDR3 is TGTGCCAGCAGGCGCACAGATACGCAGTATTTT.

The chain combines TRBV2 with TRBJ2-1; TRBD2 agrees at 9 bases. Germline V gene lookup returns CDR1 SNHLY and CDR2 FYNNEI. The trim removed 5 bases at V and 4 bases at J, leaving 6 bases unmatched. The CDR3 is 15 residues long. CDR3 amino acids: CASSPLAGGYNEQFF. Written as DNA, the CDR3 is TGTGCCAGCAGTCCCCTCGCGGGAGGGTACAATGAGCAGTTCTTC. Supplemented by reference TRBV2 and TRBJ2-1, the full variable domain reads EPEVTQTPSHQVTQMGQEVILRCVPISNHLYFYWYRQILGQKVEFLVSFYNNEISEKSEIFDDQFSVERPDGSNFTLKIRSTKLEDSAMYFCASSPLAGGYNEQFFGPGTRLTVL.

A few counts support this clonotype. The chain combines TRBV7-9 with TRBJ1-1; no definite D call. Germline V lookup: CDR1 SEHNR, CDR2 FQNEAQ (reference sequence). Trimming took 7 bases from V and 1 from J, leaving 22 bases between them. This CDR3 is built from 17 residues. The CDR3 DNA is TGTGCCAGCACCACCTCCGGTTACCGCTGGAGGAACACTGAAGCTTTCTTT. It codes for CASTTSGYRWRNTEAFF.

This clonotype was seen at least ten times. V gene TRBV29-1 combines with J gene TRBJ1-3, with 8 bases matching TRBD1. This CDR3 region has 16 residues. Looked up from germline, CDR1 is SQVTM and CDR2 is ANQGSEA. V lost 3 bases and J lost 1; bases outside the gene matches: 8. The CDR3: CSVDLPDRASGNTIYF. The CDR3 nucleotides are TGCAGCGTTGACTTACCGGACAGGGCGTCTGGAAACACCATATATTTT.

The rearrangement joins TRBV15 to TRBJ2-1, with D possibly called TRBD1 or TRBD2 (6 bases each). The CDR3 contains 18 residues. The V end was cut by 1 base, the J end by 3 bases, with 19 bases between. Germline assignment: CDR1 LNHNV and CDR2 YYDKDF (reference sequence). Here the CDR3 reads CATSRVGGNSGYYNEQFF. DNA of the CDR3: TGTGCCACCAGCAGAGTGGGGGGCAATAGCGGTTACTACAATGAGCAGTTCTTC.

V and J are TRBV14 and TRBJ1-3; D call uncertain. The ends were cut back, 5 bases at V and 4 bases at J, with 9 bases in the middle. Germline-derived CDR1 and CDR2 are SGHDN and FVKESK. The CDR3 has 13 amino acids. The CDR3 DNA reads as TGTGCCAGCAGCGTCCAACTGGGAAACACCATATATTTT. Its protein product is CASSVQLGNTIYF.

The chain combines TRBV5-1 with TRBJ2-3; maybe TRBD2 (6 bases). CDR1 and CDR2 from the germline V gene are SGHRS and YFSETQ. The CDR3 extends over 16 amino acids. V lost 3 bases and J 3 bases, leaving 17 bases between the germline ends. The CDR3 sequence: CASSYGTPRRTDTQYF. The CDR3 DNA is TGCGCCAGCAGCTACGGGACTCCCAGAAGGACAGATACGCAGTATTTT.

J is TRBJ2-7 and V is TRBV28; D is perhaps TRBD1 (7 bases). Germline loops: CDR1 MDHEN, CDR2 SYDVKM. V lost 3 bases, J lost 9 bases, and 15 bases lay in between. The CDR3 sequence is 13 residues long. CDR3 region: CASSLGPGGRQYV. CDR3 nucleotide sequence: TGTGCCAGCAGTTTGGGACCAGGGGGGAGGCAGTACGTC.

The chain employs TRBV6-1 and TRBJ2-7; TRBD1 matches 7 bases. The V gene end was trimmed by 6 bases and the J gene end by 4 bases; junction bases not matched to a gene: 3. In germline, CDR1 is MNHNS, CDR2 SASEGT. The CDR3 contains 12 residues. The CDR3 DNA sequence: TGTGCCAGCAGGGGACAGCGATACGAGCAGTACGTC. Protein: CASRGQRYEQYV.

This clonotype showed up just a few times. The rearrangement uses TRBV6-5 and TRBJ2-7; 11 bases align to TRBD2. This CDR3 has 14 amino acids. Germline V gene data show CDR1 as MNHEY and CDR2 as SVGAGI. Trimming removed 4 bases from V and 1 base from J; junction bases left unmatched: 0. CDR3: CASSSSGGSYEQYV. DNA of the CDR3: TGTGCCAGCAGTTCTAGCGGGGGGTCCTACGAGCAGTACGTC.

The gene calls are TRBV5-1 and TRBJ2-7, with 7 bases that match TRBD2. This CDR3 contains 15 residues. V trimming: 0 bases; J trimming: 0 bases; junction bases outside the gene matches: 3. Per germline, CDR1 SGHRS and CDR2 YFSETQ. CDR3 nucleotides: TGCGCCAGCAGCTTGGGGCCTAGCGGCTCCTACGAGCAGTACGTC. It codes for CASSLGPSGSYEQYV.

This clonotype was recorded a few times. The CDR3 here is CSAYMIGQPQHF. CDR3 in DNA: TGCAGTGCTTATATGATAGGCCAGCCCCAGCATTTT. The genes are TRBV20-1 and TRBJ1-5, with D hard to call. Germline assignment: CDR1 DFQATT and CDR2 SNEGSKA (reference sequence). V lost 5 bases and J 7 bases, leaving 12 bases between the germline ends. This CDR3 contains 12 residues.

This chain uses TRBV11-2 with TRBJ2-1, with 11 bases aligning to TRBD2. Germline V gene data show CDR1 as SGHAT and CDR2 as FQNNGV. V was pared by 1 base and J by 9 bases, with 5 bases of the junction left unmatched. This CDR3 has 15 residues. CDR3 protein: CASSLASGRIREQFF. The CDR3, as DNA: TGTGCCAGCAGCTTAGCTAGCGGGAGGATCCGTGAGCAGTTCTTC.

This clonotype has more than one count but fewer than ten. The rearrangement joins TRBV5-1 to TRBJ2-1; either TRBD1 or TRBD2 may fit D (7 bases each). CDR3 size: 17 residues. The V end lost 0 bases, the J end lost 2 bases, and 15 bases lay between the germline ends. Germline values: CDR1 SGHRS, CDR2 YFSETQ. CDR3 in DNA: TGCGCCAGCAGCTTGGGGCCAGGGGGGGGGACCTACAATGAGCAGTTCTTC. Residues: CASSLGPGGGTYNEQFF. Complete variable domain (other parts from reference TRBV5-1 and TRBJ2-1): KAGVTQTPRYLIKTRGQQVTLSCSPISGHRSVSWYQQTPGQGLQFLFEYFSETQRNKGNFPGRFSGRQFSNSRSEMNVSTLELGDSALYLCASSLGPGGGTYNEQFFGPGTRLTVL.

The CDR3 loop is CSARASGGNTGELFF. The CDR3 DNA sequence: TGCAGTGCTAGGGCCAGCGGGGGGAACACCGGGGAGCTGTTTTTT. The chain uses TRBV20-1 and TRBJ2-2; 8 bases fit TRBD2. This CDR3 has 15 amino acids. The V gene end was trimmed by 3 bases and the J gene end by 1 base; junction bases not matched to a gene: 4. Germline CDR1 is DFQATT and CDR2 is SNEGSKA (reference sequence).

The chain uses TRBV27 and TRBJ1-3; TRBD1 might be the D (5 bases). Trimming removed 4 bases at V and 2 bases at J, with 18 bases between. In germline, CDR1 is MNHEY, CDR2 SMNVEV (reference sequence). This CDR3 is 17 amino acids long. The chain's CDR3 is CASSSSGTSRPGNTIYF. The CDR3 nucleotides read TGTGCCAGCAGTTCATCCGGGACGTCGAGGCCTGGAAACACCATATATTTT.

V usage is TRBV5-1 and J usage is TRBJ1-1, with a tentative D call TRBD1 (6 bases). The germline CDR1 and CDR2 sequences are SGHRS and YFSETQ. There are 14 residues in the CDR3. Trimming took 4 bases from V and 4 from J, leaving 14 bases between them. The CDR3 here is CASSRETGATEAFF. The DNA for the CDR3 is TGCGCCAGCAGCAGAGAGACAGGAGCCACTGAAGCTTTCTTT.

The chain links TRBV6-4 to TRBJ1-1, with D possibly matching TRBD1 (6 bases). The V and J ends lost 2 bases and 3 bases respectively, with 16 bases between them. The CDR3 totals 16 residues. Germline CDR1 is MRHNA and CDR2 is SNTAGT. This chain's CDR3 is CASSDRPEDSYTEAFF. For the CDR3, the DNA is TGTGCCAGCAGTGACAGGCCGGAGGACAGCTACACTGAAGCTTTCTTT.

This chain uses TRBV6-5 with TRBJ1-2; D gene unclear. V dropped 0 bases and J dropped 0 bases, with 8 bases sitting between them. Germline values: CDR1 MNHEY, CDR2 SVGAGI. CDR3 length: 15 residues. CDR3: CASSYSPLANYGYTF. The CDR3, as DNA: TGTGCCAGCAGTTACTCCCCACTAGCTAACTATGGCTACACCTTC.

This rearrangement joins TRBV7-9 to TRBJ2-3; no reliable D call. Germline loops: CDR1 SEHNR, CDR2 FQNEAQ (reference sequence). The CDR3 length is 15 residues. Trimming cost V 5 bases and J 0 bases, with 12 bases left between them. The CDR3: CASSQYLTSTDTQYF. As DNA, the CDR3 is TGTGCCAGCAGCCAGTATTTAACTAGCACAGATACGCAGTATTTT.

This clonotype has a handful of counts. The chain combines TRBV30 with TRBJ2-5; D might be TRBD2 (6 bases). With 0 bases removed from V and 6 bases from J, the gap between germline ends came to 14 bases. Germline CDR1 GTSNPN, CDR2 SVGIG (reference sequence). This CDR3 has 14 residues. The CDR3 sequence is CAWSVAPGSKTQYF. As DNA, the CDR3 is TGTGCCTGGAGTGTTGCCCCCGGGAGTAAGACCCAGTACTTC.